Reported below is one TCR beta chain. Assay: immunoSEQ multiplex PCR; the TCRdb copy retains only in-frame clones and omits some. The sample has over 80,000 clones; more than 70% are singletons. The data originate from a study of OX40 agonist ivuxolimab in advanced cancers. Study-level background: Ivuxolimab is an agonistic anti-OX40 (CD134) antibody, and patients were treated with it.

Germline CDR1 SGHRS, CDR2 YFSETQ. The CDR3 contains 17 residues. V lost 4 bases, J lost 1 base, and 4 bases stayed unmatched. V is TRBV5-1 and J is TRBJ2-1; TRBD2 matches at 14 bases. The TCR was taken from an adult with an advanced solid tumor such as melanoma, head and neck, liver or kidney cancer. The source was CD4+ or CD8+ T cells sorted from blood, collected in a trial of the OX40 agonist ivuxolimab. CDR3 DNA: TGCGCCAGCAGCACAGGGACTAGCGGGAGTTCCTACAATGAGCAGTTCTTC. Its translation: CASSTGTSGSSYNEQFF.